These 23 T cell receptor beta chains originate from one sample sequenced in a study of blood T cell repertoires in COVID-19 (TCRdb year 2020). Libraries were built with the immunoSEQ multiplex PCR assay. TCRdb took this table from immuneACCESS and kept in-frame rearrangements with V and J called. Such tables lack part of the clones; where checked against another copy, unresolved V genes explain under half of the gap, and the rest is unexplained. This sample has 130,000 to 150,000 clones in its table, and approximately 80% of those were observed once. The ten largest clones capture about 9.3% of the sample. Sequenced: peripheral blood. The receptors here all came from a woman aged 80 or over in a cohort sampled during active or convalescent COVID-19.

J is TRBJ2-1 and V is TRBV2; TRBD2 might be the D (5 bases). With 4 bases removed from V and 3 bases from J, the gap between germline ends came to 10 bases. The germline CDR1 and CDR2 sequences are SNHLY and FYNNEI. CDR3 length: 14 amino acids. The CDR3 DNA sequence: TGTGCCAGCAGTGCCCGGGGAAGCTACAATGAGCAGTTCTTC. Its protein product is CASSARGSYNEQFF.

V usage is TRBV30 and J usage is TRBJ1-2; D unresolved. This CDR3 has 14 residues. Deletions cut 2 bases from V and 1 base from J, with 11 bases between. Per the germline V gene, CDR1 is GTSNPN and CDR2 is SVGIG (reference sequence). CDR3 amino acids: CAWSRRLSNYGYTF. DNA of the CDR3: TGTGCCTGGAGTCGGCGGTTGAGTAACTATGGCTACACCTTC.

The J gene is TRBJ1-1, the V gene TRBV3-1 (or the pseudogene TRBV3-2), with 7 nucleotides matching TRBD1. Germline CDR1 and CDR2: LGHDT and YNNKEL (reference sequence). The V and J ends lost 1 base and 3 bases, in that order; junction bases with no gene match: 20. The CDR3 has 20 residues. CDR3 in amino acids: CASSQAPQGNRRSWDTEAFF. The CDR3 DNA reads as TGTGCCAGCAGCCAAGCTCCACAGGGGAATCGGCGGTCGTGGGACACTGAAGCTTTCTTT.

The chain is built from TRBV6-6 and TRBJ2-2; 8 bases match TRBD2. This CDR3 has 16 amino acids. The V and J ends lost 8 bases and 4 bases, in that order; junction bases with no gene match: 12. From germline, CDR1 is MNHNY and CDR2 SVGAGI (reference sequence). The DNA for the CDR3 is TGTGCCAGCGGGGGGGTAGCGGGGACACCCACCGGGGAGCTGTTTTTT. This sequence encodes CASGGVAGTPTGELFF.

The chain links TRBV6-1 to TRBJ2-7, with 7 nucleotides matching TRBD1. Germline-derived CDR1 and CDR2 are MNHNS and SASEGT. This CDR3 has 16 amino acids. Germline trimming cut 2 bases from V and 4 bases from J; bases unmatched to any gene: 11. CDR3 protein: CASSEFPRQGRYEQYF. The CDR3 bases are TGTGCCAGCAGTGAATTCCCCAGACAGGGACGATACGAGCAGTACTTC.

This chain links TRBV19 with TRBJ1-1; D is undetermined. Germline values: CDR1 LNHDA, CDR2 SQIVND (reference sequence). Trimming removed 5 bases from V and 1 base from J, with 20 bases in between. The CDR3 has 17 amino acids. The chain's CDR3 is CASSPFWVWGGNTEAFF. The CDR3 coding sequence is TGTGCCAGTAGTCCGTTTTGGGTTTGGGGAGGGAACACTGAAGCTTTCTTT.

This sequence joins TRBV3-1 (or the pseudogene TRBV3-2) and TRBJ1-6; no reliable D call. The V and J ends lost 1 base and 7 bases respectively, with 17 bases between them. Germline V gives CDR1 LGHDT, CDR2 YNNKEL (reference sequence). The CDR3 spans 17 residues. The CDR3 sequence is CASSQGGGNSRNSPLHF. The CDR3 DNA reads TGTGCCAGCAGCCAAGGGGGAGGAAATTCTAGGAATTCACCCCTCCACTTT.

The rearrangement uses TRBV19 and TRBJ2-7; 11 positions match TRBD1. Germline V gene lookup returns CDR1 LNHDA and CDR2 SQIVND (reference sequence). This CDR3 has 13 amino acids. With V trimmed by 7 bases and J by 2 bases, 1 base remained unmatched. The CDR3, as DNA: TGTGCCAGTAAGGACAGGGGGCCCTACGAGCAGTACTTC. Its translation is CASKDRGPYEQYF.

Turning to this clone: At one of its ends the junction is not consistent with the germline gene, which may arise from a read error. The rearrangement uses TRBV7-7 and TRBJ2-3; possible D gene TRBD1, 6 bases. CDR3 length: 14 residues. The germline CDR1 and CDR2 sequences are SSHAT and FNYEAQ (reference sequence). The CDR3: CASSLRGGGDTQYF. The CDR3 nucleotides are TGTGCTAGCAGCTTAAGAGGGGGTGGAGATACGCAGTATTTT.

The V gene is TRBV6-5, the J gene TRBJ2-6, with 7 bases lining up with TRBD2. This CDR3 contains 15 residues. The germline CDR1 and CDR2 sequences are MNHEY and SVGAGI. V shed 7 bases, J shed 0 bases, and the junction held 3 bases outside the gene matches. The CDR3 region is CASTPGGSGANVLTF. In DNA form, the CDR3 reads TGTGCCAGCACCCCGGGGGGCTCTGGGGCCAACGTCCTGACTTTC.

The J gene is TRBJ1-4, the V gene TRBV2; D possibly corresponds to TRBD1 (5 bases). Germline V lookup: CDR1 SNHLY, CDR2 FYNNEI. The germline V and J ends were trimmed by 2 bases and 3 bases, with 10 bases remaining between them. The CDR3 has 15 amino acids. In DNA form, the CDR3 reads TGTGCCAGCAGTGAACTCAGGGATCCTAATGAAAAACTGTTTTTT. Translated, it gives CASSELRDPNEKLFF.

This clone was seen just once. J is TRBJ2-4 and V is TRBV28, with D possibly matching TRBD2 (5 bases). This CDR3 region has 15 residues. The V end was cut by 3 bases, the J end by 0 bases, with 9 bases between. Germline CDR1 reads MDHEN; CDR2 reads SYDVKM. The CDR3 is CASSLAGIAKNIQYF. The CDR3 region has the DNA TGTGCCAGCAGTTTGGCCGGGATAGCCAAAAACATTCAGTACTTC.

V usage is TRBV6-5 and J usage is TRBJ1-6; D call uncertain. Germline V gives CDR1 MNHEY, CDR2 SVGAGI. This CDR3 comprises 12 residues. The V and J ends lost 6 bases and 9 bases respectively, with 9 bases between them. CDR3: CASSPGFSPLHF. The CDR3 bases are TGTGCCAGCAGCCCCGGGTTTTCACCCCTCCACTTT.

The rearrangement uses TRBV19 and TRBJ2-3, with D perhaps matching TRBD2 (7 bases). From germline, CDR1 is LNHDA and CDR2 SQIVND (reference sequence). The CDR3 is made up of 16 amino acids. Trimming stripped 2 bases from V and 0 bases from J, with 12 bases between. This chain's CDR3 is CASSISGGGSTDTQYF. CDR3 nucleotides: TGTGCCAGTAGTATAAGTGGGGGGGGCAGCACAGATACGCAGTATTTT.

V is TRBV28 and J is TRBJ1-2, with TRBD1 matching 10 bases. CDR1 and CDR2 from the germline V gene are MDHEN and SYDVKM. The length of the CDR3 is 13 residues. V was clipped by 6 bases and J by 4 bases; unmatched bases: 2. This CDR3 reads CASRGQGRYGYTF. The CDR3 DNA reads as TGTGCCAGCAGGGGACAGGGGCGCTATGGCTACACCTTC.

The chain carries TRBV2 and TRBJ1-4; D possibly corresponds to TRBD1 (6 bases). Germline CDR1 reads SNHLY; CDR2 reads FYNNEI. The CDR3 runs to 15 residues. V was trimmed by 3 bases and J by 5 bases, leaving 13 bases between them. CDR3 protein: CASSDLGQRNEKLFF. The CDR3 bases are TGTGCCAGCAGTGATCTTGGACAGAGGAATGAAAAACTGTTTTTT.

This clone was seen a handful of times. The genes are TRBV27 and TRBJ1-5, with 7 bases that match TRBD1. The V segment lost 6 bases and the J segment 6 bases; nucleotides outside the gene matches: 20. There are 18 residues in the CDR3. In germline, CDR1 is MNHEY, CDR2 SMNVEV (reference sequence). Here the CDR3 DNA reads TGTGCCAGCAGCCCAACCCCTAACAGGGGAGGATATGGTCAGCCCCAGCATTTT. This sequence encodes CASSPTPNRGGYGQPQHF.

V and J are TRBV5-5 and TRBJ1-5; 8 bases align to TRBD1. CDR1 and CDR2 from the germline V gene are SGHKS and YYEKEE (reference sequence). This CDR3 is built from 17 residues. J lost 9 bases, V lost 4 bases, and 18 bases had no gene match. In nucleotides, the CDR3 is TGTGCCAGCAGCACCGGCCCGTCAGGGGGCGGTGCGTGGCCCCAGCATTTT. This translates into CASSTGPSGGGAWPQHF. Full variable domain (rest looked up from reference TRBV5-5 and TRBJ1-5): DAGVTQSPTHLIKTRGQQVTLRCSPISGHKSVSWYQQVLGQGPQFIFQYYEKEERGRGNFPDRFSARQFPNYSSELNVNALLLGDSALYLCASSTGPSGGGAWPQHFGDGTRLSIL.

The V and J genes are TRBV19 and TRBJ2-3; 8 bases are shared with TRBD1. Per germline, CDR1 LNHDA and CDR2 SQIVND (reference sequence). The CDR3 has 18 residues. The V gene end was trimmed by 6 bases and the J gene end by 0 bases; junction bases not matched to a gene: 14. The DNA of the CDR3 is TGTGCCAGTAGAGGGTGGACAGGGCGTAGGACTAGCACAGATACGCAGTATTTT. Translation gives CASRGWTGRRTSTDTQYF.

This chain connects TRBV19 to TRBJ1-4, with 7 bases identical to TRBD1. The CDR3 spans 14 residues. Germline V CDR1 and CDR2: LNHDA, SQIVND (reference sequence). V lost 7 bases to trimming and J lost 7 bases; unmatched junction nucleotides: 9. The CDR3 spells CASTTGDGIEKLFF. DNA for the CDR3: TGTGCCAGTACCACAGGGGATGGGATTGAAAAACTGTTTTTT. The full variable domain, rest sourced from reference TRBV19 and TRBJ1-4, is DGGITQSPKYLFRKEGQNVTLSCEQNLNHDAMYWYRQDPGQGLRLIYYSQIVNDFQKGDIAEGYSVSREKKESFPLTVTSAQKNPTAFYLCASTTGDGIEKLFFGSGTQLSVL.

CDR3 region: CASSQGHRGNYGYTF. For the CDR3, the DNA is TGTGCCAGCAGCCAAGGACACAGGGGGAACTATGGCTACACCTTC. The chain combines TRBV3-1 (or the pseudogene TRBV3-2) with TRBJ1-2; 8 bases are shared with TRBD1. The CDR3 has 15 residues. Trimming at V came to 1 base and at J to 2 bases, leaving 3 bases not matched to a gene. From germline, CDR1 is LGHDT and CDR2 YNNKEL (reference sequence).

This clone has a single count. The chain links TRBV24-1 to TRBJ1-1; D remains ambiguous. This CDR3 is 14 amino acids long. From germline, CDR1 is KGHDR and CDR2 SFDVKD. The V gene lost 0 bases and the J gene lost 5 bases, with 9 bases spanning the gap. The CDR3 spells CATSDLSGWTEAFF. The CDR3 DNA is TGTGCCACCAGTGATTTGTCAGGTTGGACTGAAGCTTTCTTT.

V usage is TRBV5-6 and J usage is TRBJ1-1; D is perhaps TRBD1 (6 bases). The CDR3 spans 19 residues. Germline CDR1 reads SGHDT; CDR2 reads YYEEEE. Trimming shortened V by 2 bases and J by 0 bases, and 23 bases separated the two germline ends. This CDR3 reads CASSFDGRTAYIMNTEAFF. The CDR3 DNA follows: TGTGCCAGCAGCTTTGACGGGAGGACAGCATATATTATGAACACTGAAGCTTTCTTT. Looking up the rest from reference TRBV5-6 and TRBJ1-1 gives the full variable domain: DAGVTQSPTHLIKTRGQQVTLRCSPKSGHDTVSWYQQALGQGPQFIFQYYEEEERQRGNFPDRFSGHQFPNYSSELNVNALLLGDSALYLCASSFDGRTAYIMNTEAFFGQGTRLTVV.